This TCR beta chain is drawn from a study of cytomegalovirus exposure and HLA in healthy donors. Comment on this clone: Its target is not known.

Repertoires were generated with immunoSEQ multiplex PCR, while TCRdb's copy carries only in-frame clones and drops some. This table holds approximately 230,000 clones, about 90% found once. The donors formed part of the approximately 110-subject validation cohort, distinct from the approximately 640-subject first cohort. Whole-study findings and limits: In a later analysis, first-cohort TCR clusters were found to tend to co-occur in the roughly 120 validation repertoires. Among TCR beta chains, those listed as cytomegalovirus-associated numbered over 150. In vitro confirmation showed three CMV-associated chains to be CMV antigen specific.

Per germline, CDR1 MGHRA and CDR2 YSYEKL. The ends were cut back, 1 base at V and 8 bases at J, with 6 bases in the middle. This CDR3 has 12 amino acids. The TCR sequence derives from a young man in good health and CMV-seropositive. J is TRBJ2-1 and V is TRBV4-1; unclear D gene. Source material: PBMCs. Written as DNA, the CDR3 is TGCGCCAGCAGCCAAGTACTCCATGAGCAGTTCTTC. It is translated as CASSQVLHEQFF.